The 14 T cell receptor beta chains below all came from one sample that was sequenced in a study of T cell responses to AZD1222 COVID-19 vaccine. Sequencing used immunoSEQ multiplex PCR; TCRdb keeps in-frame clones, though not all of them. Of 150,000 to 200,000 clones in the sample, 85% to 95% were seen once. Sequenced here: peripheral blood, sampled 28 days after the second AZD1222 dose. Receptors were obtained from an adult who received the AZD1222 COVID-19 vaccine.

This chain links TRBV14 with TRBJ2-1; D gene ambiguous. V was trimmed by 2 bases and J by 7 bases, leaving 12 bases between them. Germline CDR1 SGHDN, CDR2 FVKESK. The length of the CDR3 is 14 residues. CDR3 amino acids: CASSQPRTKNEQFF. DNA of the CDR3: TGTGCCAGCAGCCAACCACGGACGAAAAATGAGCAGTTCTTC.

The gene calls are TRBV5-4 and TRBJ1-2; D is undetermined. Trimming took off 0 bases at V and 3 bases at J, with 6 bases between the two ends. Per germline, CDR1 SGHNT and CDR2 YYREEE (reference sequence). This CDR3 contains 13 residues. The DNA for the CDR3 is TGTGCCAGCAGCTTGGACATTGACTATGGCTACACCTTC. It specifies CASSLDIDYGYTF.

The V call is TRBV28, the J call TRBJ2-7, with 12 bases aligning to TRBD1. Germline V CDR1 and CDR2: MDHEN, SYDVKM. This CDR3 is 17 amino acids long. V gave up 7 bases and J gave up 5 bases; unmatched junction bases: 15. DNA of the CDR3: TGTGCCAGCAACTCGGCACGCAGGGGACAGGGGGCCCACGAGCAGTACTTC. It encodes CASNSARRGQGAHEQYF.

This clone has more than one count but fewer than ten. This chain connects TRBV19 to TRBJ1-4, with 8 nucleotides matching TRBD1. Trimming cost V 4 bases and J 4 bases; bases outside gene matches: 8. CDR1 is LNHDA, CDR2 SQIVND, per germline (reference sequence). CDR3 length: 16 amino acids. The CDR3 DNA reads TGTGCCAGTAGTACCACCGGACAGGGCCATAATGAAAAACTGTTTTTT. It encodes CASSTTGQGHNEKLFF.

The CDR3 here is CASSGQAGVNTEAFF. CDR3 DNA sequence: TGCGCCAGCAGCGGACAGGCAGGAGTGAACACTGAAGCTTTCTTT. J is TRBJ1-1 and V is TRBV5-1; the match to TRBD1 covers 7 bases. Germline-derived CDR1 and CDR2 are SGHRS and YFSETQ. The trim removed 4 bases at V and 0 bases at J, leaving 6 bases unmatched. The CDR3 length is 15 residues.

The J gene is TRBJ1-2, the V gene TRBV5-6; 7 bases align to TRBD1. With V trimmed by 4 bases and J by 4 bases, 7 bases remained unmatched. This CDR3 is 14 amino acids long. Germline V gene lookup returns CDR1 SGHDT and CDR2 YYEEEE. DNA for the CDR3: TGTGCCAGCAGCATTTCGACAGGGCCCTATGGCTACACCTTC. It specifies CASSISTGPYGYTF.

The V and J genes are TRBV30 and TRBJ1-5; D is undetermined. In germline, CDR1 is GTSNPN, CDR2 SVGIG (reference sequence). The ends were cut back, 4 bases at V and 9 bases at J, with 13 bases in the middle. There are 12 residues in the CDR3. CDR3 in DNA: TGTGCCTGGAACGAAGGCCGCGCGCCCCAGCATTTT. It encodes CAWNEGRAPQHF.

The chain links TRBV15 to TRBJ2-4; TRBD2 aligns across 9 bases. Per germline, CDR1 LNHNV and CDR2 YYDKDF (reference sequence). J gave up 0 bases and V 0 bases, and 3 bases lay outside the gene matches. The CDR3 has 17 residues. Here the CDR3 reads CATSRETSGIAKNIQYF. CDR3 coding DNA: TGTGCCACCAGCAGAGAGACTAGCGGAATAGCCAAAAACATTCAGTACTTC.

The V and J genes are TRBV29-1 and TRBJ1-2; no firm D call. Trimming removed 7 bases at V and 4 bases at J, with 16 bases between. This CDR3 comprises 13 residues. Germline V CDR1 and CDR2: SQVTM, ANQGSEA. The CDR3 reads CSDAGSGSYGYTF. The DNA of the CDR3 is TGCAGCGACGCAGGTAGCGGATCCTATGGCTACACCTTC.

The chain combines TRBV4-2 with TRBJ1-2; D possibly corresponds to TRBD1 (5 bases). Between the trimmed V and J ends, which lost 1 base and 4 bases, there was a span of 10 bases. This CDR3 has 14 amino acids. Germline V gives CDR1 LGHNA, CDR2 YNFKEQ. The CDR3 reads CASSQGQGSYGYTF. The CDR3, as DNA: TGTGCCAGCAGCCAAGGGCAGGGTAGCTATGGCTACACCTTC.

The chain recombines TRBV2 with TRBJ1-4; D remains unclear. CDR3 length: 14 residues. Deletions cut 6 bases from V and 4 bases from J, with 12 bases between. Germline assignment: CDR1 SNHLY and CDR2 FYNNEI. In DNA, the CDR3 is TGTGCCAGCAGCCTGGACGTGGGTAATGAAAAACTGTTTTTT. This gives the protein CASSLDVGNEKLFF.

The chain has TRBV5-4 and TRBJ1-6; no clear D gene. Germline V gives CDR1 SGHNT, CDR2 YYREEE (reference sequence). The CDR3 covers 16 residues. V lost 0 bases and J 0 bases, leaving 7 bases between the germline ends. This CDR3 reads CASSLEAVSYNSPLHF. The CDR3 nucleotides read TGTGCCAGCAGCTTGGAGGCGGTCTCCTATAATTCACCCCTCCACTTT.

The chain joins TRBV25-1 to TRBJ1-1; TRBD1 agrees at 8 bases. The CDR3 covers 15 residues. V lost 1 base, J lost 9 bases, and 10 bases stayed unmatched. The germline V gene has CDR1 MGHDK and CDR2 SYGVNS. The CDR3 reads CASSEWVYGQGKAFF. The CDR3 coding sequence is TGTGCCAGCAGTGAATGGGTGTATGGACAGGGAAAAGCTTTCTTT. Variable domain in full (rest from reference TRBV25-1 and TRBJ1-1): EADIYQTPRYLVIGTGKKITLECSQTMGHDKMYWYQQDPGMELHLIHYSYGVNSTEKGDLSSESTVSRIRTEHFPLTLESARPSHTSQYLCASSEWVYGQGKAFFGQGTRLTVV.

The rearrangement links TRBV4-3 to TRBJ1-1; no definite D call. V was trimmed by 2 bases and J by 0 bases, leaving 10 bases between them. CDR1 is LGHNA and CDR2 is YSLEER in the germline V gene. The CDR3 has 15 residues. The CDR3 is CASSQSWQLNTEAFF. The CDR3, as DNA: TGCGCCAGCAGCCAATCGTGGCAGCTGAACACTGAAGCTTTCTTT.